This T cell receptor (beta chain) stems from a study of T cell responses to AZD1222 COVID-19 vaccine. The study's findings and limits: Variant regions that are unmutated are reportedly the target of nearly half of spike-specific TCRs. CD4 TCRs covered the whole spike, strongest at regions 160-218 and 743-854.

A few counts support this clone. Its antigen is unidentified. Clones were sequenced by immunoSEQ multiplex PCR, and TCRdb holds only the in-frame ones, with some missing. The table lists approximately 140,000 clones, roughly four fifths of them singletons, with roughly 4.3% in the top ten. This receptor was identified in an adult in good health. The material was peripheral blood, obtained on day 0 of MenACWY control vaccination.

The CDR3 here is CASSTPVQGRYGYTF. In DNA, the CDR3 is TGTGCCAGTAGTACCCCCGTACAGGGGCGATATGGCTACACCTTC. J is TRBJ1-2 and V is TRBV19, with TRBD1 matching over 7 bases. CDR3 length: 15 residues. CDR1 LNHDA and CDR2 SQIVND come from the germline V gene (reference sequence). V lost 4 bases and J lost 5; bases outside the gene matches: 10. Full variable domain (rest looked up from reference TRBV19 and TRBJ1-2): DGGITQSPKYLFRKEGQNVTLSCEQNLNHDAMYWYRQDPGQGLRLIYYSQIVNDFQKGDIAEGYSVSREKKESFPLTVTSAQKNPTAFYLCASSTPVQGRYGYTFGSGTRLTVV.